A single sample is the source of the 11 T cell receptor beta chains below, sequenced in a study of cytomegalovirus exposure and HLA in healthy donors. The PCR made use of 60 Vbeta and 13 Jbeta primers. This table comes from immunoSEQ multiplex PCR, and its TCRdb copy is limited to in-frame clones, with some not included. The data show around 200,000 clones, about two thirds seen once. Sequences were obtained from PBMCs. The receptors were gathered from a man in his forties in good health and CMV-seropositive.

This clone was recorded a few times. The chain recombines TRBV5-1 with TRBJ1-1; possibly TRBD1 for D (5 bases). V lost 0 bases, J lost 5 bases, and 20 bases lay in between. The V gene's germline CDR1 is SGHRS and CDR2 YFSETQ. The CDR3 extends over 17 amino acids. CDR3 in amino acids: CASSLGLRGGGSTEAFF. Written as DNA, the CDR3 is TGCGCCAGCAGCTTGGGGTTGAGGGGCGGCGGGAGTACTGAAGCTTTCTTT.

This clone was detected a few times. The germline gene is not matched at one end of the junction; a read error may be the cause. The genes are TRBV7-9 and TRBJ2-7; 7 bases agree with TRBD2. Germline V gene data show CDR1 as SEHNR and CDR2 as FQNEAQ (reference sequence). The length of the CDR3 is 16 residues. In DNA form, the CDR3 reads TGTTCCAGCAGCTCCCCCTTGGCGGGAGATCTTTACGAGCAGTACTTC. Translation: CSSSSPLAGDLYEQYF. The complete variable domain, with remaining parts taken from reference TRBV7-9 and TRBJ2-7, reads DTGVSQNPRHKITKRGQNVTFRCDPISEHNRLYWYRQTLGQGPEFLTYFQNEAQLEKSRLLSDRFSAERPKGSFSTLEIQRTEQGDSAMYLCSSSSPLAGDLYEQYFGPGTRLTVT.

CDR3 loop: CASSLGTGTYNEQFF. CDR3 DNA sequence: TGTGCCAGCAGCCTGGGGACAGGGACCTACAATGAGCAGTTCTTC. The genes are TRBV7-2 and TRBJ2-1; 9 bases agree with TRBD1. J was trimmed by 2 bases and V by 5 bases; bases with no gene match: 4. Germline values: CDR1 SGHTA, CDR2 FQGNSA. This CDR3 is 15 amino acids long.

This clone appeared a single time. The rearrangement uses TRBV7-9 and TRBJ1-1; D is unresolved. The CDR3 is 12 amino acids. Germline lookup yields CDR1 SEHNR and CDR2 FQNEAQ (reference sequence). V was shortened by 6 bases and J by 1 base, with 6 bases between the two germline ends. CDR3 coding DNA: TGTGCCAGCAGTGGCAGGAACACTGAAGCTTTCTTT. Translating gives CASSGRNTEAFF.

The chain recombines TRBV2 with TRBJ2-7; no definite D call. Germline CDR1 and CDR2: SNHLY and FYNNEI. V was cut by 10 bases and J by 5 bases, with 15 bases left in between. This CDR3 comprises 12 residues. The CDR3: CATRVVLHEQYF. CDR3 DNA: TGTGCCACTCGGGTGGTACTCCACGAGCAGTACTTC.

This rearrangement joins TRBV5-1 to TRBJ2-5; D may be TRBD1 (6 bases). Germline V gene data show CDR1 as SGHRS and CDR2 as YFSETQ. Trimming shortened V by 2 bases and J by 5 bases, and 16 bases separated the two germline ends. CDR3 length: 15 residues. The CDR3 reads CASSFSSTGGETQYF. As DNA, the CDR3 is TGCGCCAGCAGCTTTTCCTCGACAGGAGGTGAGACCCAGTACTTC.

The CDR3 DNA reads as TGCGCCAGCGGTACAGGGGATTATAGCTATGGCTACACCTTC. Translating gives CASGTGDYSYGYTF. The chain joins TRBV5-1 to TRBJ1-2; the match to TRBD1 covers 7 bases. The CDR3 runs to 14 residues. Germline loops: CDR1 SGHRS, CDR2 YFSETQ. The V segment lost 7 bases and the J segment 4 bases; nucleotides outside the gene matches: 10.

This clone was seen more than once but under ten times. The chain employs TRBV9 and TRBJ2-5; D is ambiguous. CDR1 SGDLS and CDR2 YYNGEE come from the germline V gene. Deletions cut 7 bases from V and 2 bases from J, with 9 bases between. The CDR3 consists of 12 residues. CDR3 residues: CASSRKQETQYF. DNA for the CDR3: TGTGCCAGCTCCAGGAAACAAGAGACCCAGTACTTC.

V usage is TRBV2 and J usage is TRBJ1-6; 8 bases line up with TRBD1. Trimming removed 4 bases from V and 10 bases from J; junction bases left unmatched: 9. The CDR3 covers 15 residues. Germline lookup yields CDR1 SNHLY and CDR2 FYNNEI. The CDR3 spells CASSARTGTSSPLHF. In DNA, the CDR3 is TGTGCCAGCAGTGCTAGGACAGGGACTTCGTCACCCCTCCACTTT. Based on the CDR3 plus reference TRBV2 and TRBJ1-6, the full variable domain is EPEVTQTPSHQVTQMGQEVILRCVPISNHLYFYWYRQILGQKVEFLVSFYNNEISEKSEIFDDQFSVERPDGSNFTLKIRSTKLEDSAMYFCASSARTGTSSPLHFGNGTRLTVT.

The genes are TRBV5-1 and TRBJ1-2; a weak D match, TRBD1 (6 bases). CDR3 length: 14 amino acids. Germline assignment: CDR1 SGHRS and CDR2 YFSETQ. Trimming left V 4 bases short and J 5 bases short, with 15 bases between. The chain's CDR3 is CASSLTGSGYGYTF. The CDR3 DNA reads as TGCGCCAGCAGCCTAACAGGGTCCGGGTATGGCTACACCTTC. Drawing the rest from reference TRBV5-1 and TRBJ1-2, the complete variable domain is KAGVTQTPRYLIKTRGQQVTLSCSPISGHRSVSWYQQTPGQGLQFLFEYFSETQRNKGNFPGRFSGRQFSNSRSEMNVSTLELGDSALYLCASSLTGSGYGYTFGSGTRLTVV.

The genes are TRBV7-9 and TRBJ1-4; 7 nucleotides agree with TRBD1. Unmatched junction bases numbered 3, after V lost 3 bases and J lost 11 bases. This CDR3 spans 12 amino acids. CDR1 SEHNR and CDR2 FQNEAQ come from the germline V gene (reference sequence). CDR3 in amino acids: CASSFGQAKLFF. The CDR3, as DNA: TGTGCCAGCAGCTTCGGACAGGCTAAACTGTTTTTT.